This TCR beta chain is from a study of T cells in Graves' hyperthyroidism and ophthalmopathy. Amplification of TCR beta CDR3 regions used RNA as the template. TCR CDR3 underwent first-round RT-PCR with the HTBI primer set. TCRdb itself ran the multiplex PCR reads through MiXCR, one entry per CDR3 protein. This sample has fewer than 500,000 distinct CDR3 sequences, with over 12% found just once. Ophthalmopathy patients had Clinical Activity Score at least 3, NOSPECS grade at least 4, duration under 3 months. Each diagnosis was grounded in clinical symptoms, serum thyroxine and TRAb, thyroid ultrasound, and orbital computed tomography. The authors obtained PBMCs from more than 8 ml of fresh peripheral blood. Broader study findings: From stable hyperthyroidism, ophthalmopathy was set apart by a 13 V-J model.

With regard to this clonotype: Antigen unknown. A read error may produce the germline difference seen at one junction end.

The germline CDR1 and CDR2 sequences are SNHLY and FYNNEI. The CDR3 consists of 14 residues. The rearrangement uses TRBV2 and TRBJ1-1; no reliable D call. Source material: blood. This TCR was sampled from a man between 18 and 29 years old with Graves' ophthalmopathy. The CDR3 loop reads CASSASSINTGAFF. The DNA for the CDR3 is TGTGCCAGCAGTGCTAGTAGTATTAACACTGGAGCTTTCTTT.